The clone carrying this TCR beta chain was recorded once. Antigen specificity is unknown. Other DNA sequences within the sample encode an identical CDR3. Profiled with immunoSEQ multiplex PCR; TCRdb holds only in-frame clones, not every one. The repertoire consists of more than 2 million clones, with roughly 93% occurring once and the leading ten covering roughly 1.7%. This record comes from a study of shared clonotypes between healthy human individuals. Study-wide results and limits: Naive CD4 clonotypes overlapped across a handful of donors at 4.5% to 5.5%. Read depth was anticipated to influence clonotype sharing among donors. The diversity represented, both genetic and in exposure history, was limited by few donors. Rarefaction analysis demonstrated incomplete sorted-subset sequencing notwithstanding large depth.

The CDR3 is 14 residues long. Trimming removed 2 bases from V and 1 base from J; junction bases left unmatched: 3. Germline V gives CDR1 SQVTM, CDR2 ANQGSEA. Naive CD8 cells lacked CD45RO, underwent positive selection for CCR7 and left out terminally differentiated effector memory CD45RA+ cells. The chain uses TRBV29-1 and TRBJ2-7; 9 positions agree with TRBD2. Sample: naive CD8+ T cells from PBMCs. The origin of this receptor is a man aged 18 to 29 in good health. Some clones in this sample may be carry-over from other donors' samples. In DNA, the CDR3 is TGCAGCGTTGAATTTAGCGGGAGTTCCTACGAGCAGTACTTC. Protein sequence: CSVEFSGSSYEQYF.